The clone carrying this T cell receptor (beta chain) was picked up many times. TCRdb reanalysed the PCR reads using MiXCR and keeps one entry per CDR3 protein. The repertoire includes approximately 8,300 distinct CDR3 sequences, 20% to 25% of them detected once, and around 8.8% sits in the top ten. The sample belongs to a study of CXCR3 chemokines and chemotherapy response in bladder cancer. Germline CDR1 and CDR2: SEHNR and FQNEAQ (reference sequence). V was cut by 2 bases and J by 8 bases, with 13 bases left in between. The CDR3 extends over 14 amino acids. This receptor was obtained from a human donor with bladder cancer that did not respond to neoadjuvant chemotherapy. Sample collection occurred from a patient whose treatment included neoadjuvant chemotherapy. This chain joins TRBV7-9 and TRBJ1-3; the D is unclear. In DNA form, the CDR3 reads TGTGCCAGCAGCTTATTATCGGGAATGGACACCATATATTTT. Its protein is CASSLLSGMDTIYF.